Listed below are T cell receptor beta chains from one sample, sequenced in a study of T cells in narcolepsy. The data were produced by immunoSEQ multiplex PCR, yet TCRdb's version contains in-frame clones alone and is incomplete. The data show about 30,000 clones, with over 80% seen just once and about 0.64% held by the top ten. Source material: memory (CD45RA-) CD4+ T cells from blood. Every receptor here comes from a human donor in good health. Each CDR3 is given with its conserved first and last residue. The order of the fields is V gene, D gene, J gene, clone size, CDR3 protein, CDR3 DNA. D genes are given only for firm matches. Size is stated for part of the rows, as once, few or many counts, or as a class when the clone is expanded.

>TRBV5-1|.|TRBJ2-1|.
CASSPREGSYNEQFF
TGCGCCAGCAGCCCCCGCGAGGGTTCCTACAATGAGCAGTTCTTC
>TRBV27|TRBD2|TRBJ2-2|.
CASSSGLAGGLGNTGELFF
TGTGCCAGCAGTTCGGGACTAGCGGGGGGGCTGGGGAACACCGGGGAGCTGTTTTTT
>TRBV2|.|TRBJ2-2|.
CASTLQGRDTGELFF
TGTGCCAGCACCCTCCAGGGGAGGGACACCGGGGAGCTGTTTTTT
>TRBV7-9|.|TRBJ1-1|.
CASSAIAGNTEAFF
TGTGCCAGCAGCGCGATTGCGGGAAACACTGAAGCTTTCTTT
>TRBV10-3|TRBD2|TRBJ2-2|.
CAISEPKGTSSSTGELFF
TGTGCCATCAGTGAGCCCAAGGGGACTAGCTCCTCCACCGGGGAGCTGTTTTTT
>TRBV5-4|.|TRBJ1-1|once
CASSLTRGPTEAFF
TGTGCCAGCAGCTTGACTCGGGGGCCTACTGAAGCTTTCTTT
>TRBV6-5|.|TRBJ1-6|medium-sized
CASRPRNSPLHF
TGTGCCAGCAGGCCCAGAAATTCACCCCTCCACTTT
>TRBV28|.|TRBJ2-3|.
CASSLRLTSTDTQYF
TGTGCCAGCAGTTTGAGGCTGACTAGCACAGATACGCAGTATTTT
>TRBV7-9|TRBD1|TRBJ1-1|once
CASSFRPGQGMNTEAFF
TGTGCCAGCAGCTTCCGTCCGGGACAGGGAATGAACACTGAAGCTTTCTTT
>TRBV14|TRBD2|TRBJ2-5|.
CASRKTLSGGQRETQYF
TGTGCCAGCAGGAAAACCCTTAGCGGGGGTCAACGAGAGACCCAGTACTTC
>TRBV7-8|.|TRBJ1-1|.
CASSPQTGKNTEAFF
TGTGCCAGCAGCCCGCAAACAGGGAAGAACACTGAAGCTTTCTTT
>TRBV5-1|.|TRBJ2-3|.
CASSLDGGDTQYF
TGCGCCAGCAGCTTGGATGGGGGGGATACGCAGTATTTT
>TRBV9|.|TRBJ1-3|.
CASSVEGIISGNTIYF
TGTGCCAGCAGCGTAGAGGGGATCATCTCTGGAAACACCATATATTTT
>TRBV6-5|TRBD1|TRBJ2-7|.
CASIGGSHHVFPYF
TGTGCCAGCATAGGGGGCTCTCATCATGTATTTCCGTACTTC
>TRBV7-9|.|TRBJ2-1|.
CASSLRAGAFNEQFF
TGTGCCAGCAGCTTAAGGGCGGGGGCCTTCAATGAGCAGTTCTTC
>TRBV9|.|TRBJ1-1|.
CASSGALNTEAFF
TGTGCCAGCAGTGGTGCCTTAAACACTGAAGCTTTCTTT
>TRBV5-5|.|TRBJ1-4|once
CASRRATNEKLFF
TGTGCCAGCAGAAGGGCAACTAATGAAAAACTGTTTTTT
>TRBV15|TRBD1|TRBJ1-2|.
CATSRDRTGANYGYTF
TGTGCCACCAGCAGAGATCGGACAGGGGCGAACTATGGCTACACCTTC
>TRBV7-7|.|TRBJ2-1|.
CASSPSGGGPYNEQFF
TGTGCCAGCAGCCCCTCCGGGGGCGGGCCCTACAATGAGCAGTTCTTC
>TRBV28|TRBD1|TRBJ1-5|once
CASSVTGKSSNQPQHF
TGTGCCAGCAGTGTGACAGGGAAAAGTAGCAATCAGCCCCAGCATTTT
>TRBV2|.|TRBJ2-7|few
CASSGEPYEQYF
TGTGCCAGCTCCGGGGAGCCCTACGAGCAGTACTTC
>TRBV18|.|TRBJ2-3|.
CASSPPSGSKDTQYF
TGTGCCAGCTCACCACCGTCAGGTTCCAAAGATACGCAGTATTTT
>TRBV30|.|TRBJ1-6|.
CAWSQAVHNSPLHF
TGTGCCTGGAGTCAAGCGGTTCATAATTCACCCCTCCACTTT
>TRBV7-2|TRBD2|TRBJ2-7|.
CASSLSIRGEYEQYF
TGTGCCAGCAGCTTAAGTATCCGGGGGGAATACGAGCAGTACTTC
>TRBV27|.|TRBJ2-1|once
CASSRTFSDEQFF
TGTGCCAGCAGTCGGACTTTCTCAGATGAGCAGTTCTTC
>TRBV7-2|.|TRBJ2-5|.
CASTLQETQYF
TGTGCCAGCACCCTACAAGAGACCCAGTACTTC
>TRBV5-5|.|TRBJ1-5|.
CASSPRTDSSNQPQHF
TGTGCCAGCAGCCCGAGGACAGACTCTAGCAATCAGCCCCAGCATTTT
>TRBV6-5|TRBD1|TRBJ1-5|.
CASSPDRAGQPQHF
TGTGCCAGCAGCCCGGACAGGGCGGGCCAGCCCCAGCATTTT
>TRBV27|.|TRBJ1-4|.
CASSLRGDRNEKLFF
TGTGCCAGCAGTTTACGGGGGGACCGAAATGAAAAACTGTTTTTT
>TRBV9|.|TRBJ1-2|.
CASSVAEGYGYTF
TGTGCCAGCAGCGTAGCTGAGGGCTATGGCTACACCTTC
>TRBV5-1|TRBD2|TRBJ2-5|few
CASSLSGGAVRETQYF
TGCGCCAGCAGCCTGAGCGGGGGGGCCGTTAGGGAGACCCAGTACTTC
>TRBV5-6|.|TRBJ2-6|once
CASSLMVGSGANVLTF
TGTGCCAGCAGCTTGATGGTGGGCTCTGGGGCCAACGTCCTGACTTTC
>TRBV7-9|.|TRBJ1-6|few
CASSLSSYNSPLHF
TGTGCCAGCAGCCTGAGCTCCTATAATTCACCCCTCCACTTT
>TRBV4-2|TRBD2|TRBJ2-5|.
CASSQGTTSGVQETQYF
TGTGCCAGCAGCCAAGGAACGACTAGCGGCGTCCAAGAGACCCAGTACTTC
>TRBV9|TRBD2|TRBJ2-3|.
CASSVRTSGGFDTQYF
TGTGCCAGCAGCGTTCGGACTAGCGGGGGATTTGATACGCAGTATTTT
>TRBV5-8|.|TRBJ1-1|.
CASSRIMGAFF
TGTGCCAGCAGCCGCATTATGGGAGCTTTCTTT
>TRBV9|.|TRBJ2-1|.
CASSALGRGDNEQFF
TGTGCCAGCAGCGCCCTCGGTCGAGGGGACAATGAGCAGTTCTTC
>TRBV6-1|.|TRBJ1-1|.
CASRTGLNTEAFF
TGTGCCAGTCGGACGGGGTTGAACACTGAAGCTTTCTTT
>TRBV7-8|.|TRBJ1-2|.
CASSFLGTEAGGYTF
TGTGCCAGCAGCTTCCTCGGGACGGAGGCCGGGGGCTACACCTTC
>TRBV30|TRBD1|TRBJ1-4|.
CAWRDRGTEKLFF
TGTGCCTGGAGGGACAGGGGAACTGAAAAACTGTTTTTT
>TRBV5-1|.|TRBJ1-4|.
CASSFTSPEGEKLFF
TGCGCCAGCAGCTTTACTTCCCCAGAGGGTGAAAAACTGTTTTTT
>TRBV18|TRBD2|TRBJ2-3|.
CASSPPTPAGVTDTQYF
TGTGCCAGCTCACCTCCCACCCCAGCGGGGGTGACAGATACGCAGTATTTT
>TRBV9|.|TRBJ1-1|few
CASSEWKGTEAFF
TGTGCCAGCAGCGAGTGGAAGGGCACTGAAGCTTTCTTT
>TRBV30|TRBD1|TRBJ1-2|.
CAWTPGQGLYGYTF
TGTGCCTGGACTCCGGGACAGGGTTTGTATGGCTACACCTTC
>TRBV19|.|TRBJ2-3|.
CASKLGGGRDTQYF
TGTGCCAGTAAGCTGGGAGGGGGCAGAGATACGCAGTATTTT
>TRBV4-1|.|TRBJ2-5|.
CASSQHGTVETQYF
TGCGCCAGCAGCCAACATGGGACTGTGGAGACCCAGTACTTC
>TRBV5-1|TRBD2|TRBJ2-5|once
CASSLGASGAQETQYF
TGCGCCAGCAGCTTGGGGGCTAGCGGGGCCCAAGAGACCCAGTACTTC
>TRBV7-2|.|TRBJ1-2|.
CASSSSKANYGYTF
TGTGCCAGCAGCTCCAGCAAGGCGAACTATGGCTACACCTTC
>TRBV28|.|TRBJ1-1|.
CASSNRPGTEAFF
TGTGCCAGCAGTAACCGACCAGGGACTGAAGCTTTCTTT
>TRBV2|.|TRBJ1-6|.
CASRRTVSLNSPLHF
TGTGCCAGCAGGAGAACGGTGAGCCTAAATTCACCCCTCCACTTT
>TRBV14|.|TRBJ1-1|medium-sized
CASSQRRDMNTEAFF
TGTGCCAGCAGCCAAAGAAGGGATATGAACACTGAAGCTTTCTTT
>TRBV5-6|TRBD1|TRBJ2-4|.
CASSGKDRAMNIQYF
TGTGCCAGCAGCGGGAAAGACAGGGCCATGAACATTCAGTACTTC
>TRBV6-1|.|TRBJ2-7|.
CASSEAYEQYF
TGTGCCAGCAGTGAGGCCTACGAGCAGTACTTC
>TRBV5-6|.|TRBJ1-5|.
CASSLLGIGLSNQPQHF
TGTGCCAGCAGCTTACTCGGTATTGGGTTAAGCAATCAGCCCCAGCATTTT
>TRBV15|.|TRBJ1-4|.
CATSRDSGRGEKLFF
TGTGCCACCAGCAGAGACTCGGGGAGGGGTGAAAAACTGTTTTTT
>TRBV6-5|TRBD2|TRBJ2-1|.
CASSRWRGNEQFF
TGTGCCAGCAGTAGGTGGCGGGGGAATGAGCAGTTCTTC
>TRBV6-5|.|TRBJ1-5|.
CASNPGKGGYQPQHF
TGTGCCAGCAACCCAGGGAAAGGTGGCTATCAGCCCCAGCATTTT
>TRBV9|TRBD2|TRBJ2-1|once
CASSQYVRGSSYNEQFF
TGTGCCAGCAGCCAGTATGTGCGGGGGAGCTCCTACAATGAGCAGTTCTTC
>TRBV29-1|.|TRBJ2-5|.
CSVDVGQEAQYF
TGCAGCGTTGATGTAGGTCAAGAGGCCCAGTACTTC
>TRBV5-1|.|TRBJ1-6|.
CASSMEGGYNSPLHF
TGCGCCAGCAGTATGGAAGGGGGCTATAATTCACCCCTCCACTTT